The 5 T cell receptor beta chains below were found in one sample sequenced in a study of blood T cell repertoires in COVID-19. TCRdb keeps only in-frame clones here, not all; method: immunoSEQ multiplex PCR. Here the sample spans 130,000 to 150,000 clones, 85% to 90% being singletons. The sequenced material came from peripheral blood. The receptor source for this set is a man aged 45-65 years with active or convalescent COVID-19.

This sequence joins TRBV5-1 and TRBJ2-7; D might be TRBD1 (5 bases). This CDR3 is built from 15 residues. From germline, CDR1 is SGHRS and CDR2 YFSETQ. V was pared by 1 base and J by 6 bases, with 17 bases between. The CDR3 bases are TGCGCCAGCAGCTTGTATCCAGGGTATCAGGGCGAGCAGTACTTC. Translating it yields CASSLYPGYQGEQYF.

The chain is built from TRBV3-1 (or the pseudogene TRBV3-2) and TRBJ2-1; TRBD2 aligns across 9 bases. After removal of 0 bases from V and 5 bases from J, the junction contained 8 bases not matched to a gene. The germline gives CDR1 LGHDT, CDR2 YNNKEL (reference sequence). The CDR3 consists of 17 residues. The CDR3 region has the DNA TGTGCCAGCAGCCAAGATCGTGCTAGCGGGACCGACAATGAGCAGTTCTTC. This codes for CASSQDRASGTDNEQFF.

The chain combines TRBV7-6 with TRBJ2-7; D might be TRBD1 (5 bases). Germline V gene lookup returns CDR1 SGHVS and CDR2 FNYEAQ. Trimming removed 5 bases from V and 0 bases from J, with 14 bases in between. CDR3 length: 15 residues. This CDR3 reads CASSPGQGGSYEQYF. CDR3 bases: TGTGCCAGCAGCCCCGGGCAGGGCGGCTCCTACGAGCAGTACTTC.

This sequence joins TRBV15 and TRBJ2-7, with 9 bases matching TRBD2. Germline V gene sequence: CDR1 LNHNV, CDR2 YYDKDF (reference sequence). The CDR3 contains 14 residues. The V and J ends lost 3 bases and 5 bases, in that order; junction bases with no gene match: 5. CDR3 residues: CATSSPGLADEQYF. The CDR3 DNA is TGTGCCACCAGCAGCCCGGGACTAGCCGACGAGCAGTACTTC.

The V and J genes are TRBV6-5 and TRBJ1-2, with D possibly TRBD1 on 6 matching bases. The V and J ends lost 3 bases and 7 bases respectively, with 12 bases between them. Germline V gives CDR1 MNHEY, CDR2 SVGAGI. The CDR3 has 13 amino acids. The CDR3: CASSYEGVGGYTF. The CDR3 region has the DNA TGTGCCAGCAGTTATGAGGGGGTCGGTGGCTACACCTTC.